These 3 T cell receptor beta chains share one sample of origin, sequenced in a study of cytomegalovirus exposure and HLA in healthy donors. Vbeta (60) and Jbeta (13) primers were used in the PCR. The method was immunoSEQ multiplex PCR; TCRdb's version includes in-frame clones alone and lacks a portion of them. The sample yields under 150,000 clones, 82% seen once. Sequenced material: PBMCs. These TCRs come from a male donor in good health and CMV-seronegative.

The gene calls are TRBV19 and TRBJ1-2, with 7 bases matching TRBD1. CDR3 size: 14 residues. In germline, CDR1 is LNHDA, CDR2 SQIVND (reference sequence). J gave up 6 bases and V 4 bases, and 8 bases lay outside the gene matches. DNA of the CDR3: TGTGCCAGTAGTACCCTCGGGACAGACCATGGCTACACCTTC. As protein: CASSTLGTDHGYTF.

With respect to this clone: A junction boundary mismatches the germline segment, possibly from a read error. The chain carries TRBV9 and TRBJ2-5; 9 bases align to TRBD2. The CDR3 is 15 residues long. Germline CDR1 reads SGDLS; CDR2 reads YYNGEE. CDR3 in amino acids: CATSVAGGPLETQYF. The CDR3 region has the DNA TGTGCCACCAGCGTTGCGGGAGGGCCCTTGGAGACCCAGTACTTC.

The gene calls are TRBV15 and TRBJ2-5, with a weak D call TRBD2 (5 bases). V lost 0 bases and J lost 12, with 20 bases in between. CDR1 is LNHNV, CDR2 YYDKDF, per germline (reference sequence). This CDR3 has 15 residues. Here the CDR3 DNA reads TGTGCCACCAGCAGAGATTCGGCGGGCTCTACGAGGGAGTACTTC. This translates into CATSRDSAGSTREYF.